Listed below are T cell receptor beta chains from one sample, sequenced in a study of blood T cells in healthy people across ages. TCRdb reprocessed the 5' RACE reads via MiXCR and lists one record per CDR3 protein. The table has just over 800,000 distinct CDR3 sequences, 62% seen once. What was sequenced was blood. The source is a man between 25 and 39 years old in good health. CDR3s include the opening cysteine and the closing phenylalanine or tryptophan. Each record gives: clone size, J gene, V gene, D gene, CDR3 DNA, CDR3 protein. A D gene is named only where the DNA matches it firmly. Some rows have no size entry. The others give once, few or many, or a class for an expanded clone.

clone_size: few; j_call: TRBJ1-2; v_call: TRBV20-1; d_call: .; cdr3_nt: TGCAGTGCTATCTCGCAAGCCTATGGCTACACCTTC; cdr3_aa: CSAISQAYGYTF
clone_size: .; j_call: TRBJ2-5; v_call: TRBV7-2; d_call: .; cdr3_nt: TGTGCCAGCAGCTTAGGGGTAACGGGGGAGACCCAGTACTTC; cdr3_aa: CASSLGVTGETQYF
clone_size: few; j_call: TRBJ2-7; v_call: TRBV30; d_call: TRBD1; cdr3_nt: TGTGCCTGGGGGGACAGGGCTTCCTACGAGCAGTACTTC; cdr3_aa: CAWGDRASYEQYF
clone_size: few; j_call: TRBJ1-6; v_call: TRBV6-6; d_call: .; cdr3_nt: TGTGCCAGCAAACTCCTTCGGGGCCGGGGTTATAATTCACCCCTCCACTTT; cdr3_aa: CASKLLRGRGYNSPLHF
clone_size: .; j_call: TRBJ2-3; v_call: TRBV4-3; d_call: .; cdr3_nt: TGCGCCAGCAGCCCGTCCGGGGGCGCATATACGCAGTATTTT; cdr3_aa: CASSPSGGAYTQYF
clone_size: .; j_call: TRBJ2-3; v_call: TRBV12-3/TRBV12-4; d_call: .; cdr3_nt: TGTGCCAGCAGTGGAAGGGGGACTTTCACAGATACGCAGTATTTT; cdr3_aa: CASSGRGTFTDTQYF
clone_size: .; j_call: TRBJ2-3; v_call: TRBV11-1; d_call: .; cdr3_nt: TGTGCCAGCAGCCTACAGGACTATACGCAGTATTTT; cdr3_aa: CASSLQDYTQYF
clone_size: .; j_call: TRBJ1-4; v_call: TRBV28; d_call: .; cdr3_nt: TGTGCCAGCATAGGGATAGGTGAAAAACTGTTTTTT; cdr3_aa: CASIGIGEKLFF
clone_size: .; j_call: TRBJ2-7; v_call: TRBV3-1; d_call: TRBD1; cdr3_nt: TGTGCCAGCAGCCTTGGGACAGGGAATGTTGACGAGCAGTACTTC; cdr3_aa: CASSLGTGNVDEQYF
clone_size: few; j_call: TRBJ1-1; v_call: TRBV6-6; d_call: .; cdr3_nt: TGTGCCAGCACCCTCGGGGGGCGCAGAACTGAAGCTTTCTTT; cdr3_aa: CASTLGGRRTEAFF
clone_size: few; j_call: TRBJ1-5; v_call: TRBV28; d_call: .; cdr3_nt: TGTGCCAGCAACGAAAGCGGGGGGGATCAGCCCCAGCATTTT; cdr3_aa: CASNESGGDQPQHF
clone_size: .; j_call: TRBJ2-1; v_call: TRBV12-3/TRBV12-4; d_call: TRBD1; cdr3_nt: TGTGCCAGCAGTTTATGGGCGGGACAGGGGGCGAATGAGCAGTTCTTC; cdr3_aa: CASSLWAGQGANEQFF
clone_size: .; j_call: TRBJ1-2; v_call: TRBV24-1; d_call: .; cdr3_nt: TGTGCCACCGAAGGGACTGCTAACTATGGCTACACCTTC; cdr3_aa: CATEGTANYGYTF
clone_size: .; j_call: TRBJ2-7; v_call: TRBV20-1; d_call: TRBD2; cdr3_nt: TGCAGTGCTTGGACAGGGACTAGCGGGTCCCCCTCCTACGAGCAGTACTTC; cdr3_aa: CSAWTGTSGSPSYEQYF
clone_size: .; j_call: TRBJ2-3; v_call: TRBV29-1; d_call: .; cdr3_nt: TGCAGCGTTCGGGGGCTCCACACAGATACGCAGTATTTT; cdr3_aa: CSVRGLHTDTQYF
clone_size: .; j_call: TRBJ2-4; v_call: TRBV28; d_call: .; cdr3_nt: TGTGCCAGCAGTCAACACAGGGAATCCAAAAACATTCAGTACTTC; cdr3_aa: CASSQHRESKNIQYF
clone_size: .; j_call: TRBJ2-2; v_call: TRBV6-5; d_call: TRBD2; cdr3_nt: TGTGCCAGCAGTTATTATCCTGGACTAGCGGGGGAGATCAACACCGGGGAGCTGTTTTTT; cdr3_aa: CASSYYPGLAGEINTGELFF
clone_size: few; j_call: TRBJ2-4; v_call: TRBV6-1; d_call: .; cdr3_nt: TGTGCCAGCATCGCTTCTGTTCTGTACTTC; cdr3_aa: CASIASVLYF
clone_size: .; j_call: TRBJ2-1; v_call: TRBV20-1; d_call: TRBD2; cdr3_nt: TGCAGTGCTAGAGTTCAAGCGGGGTCCCGTAATGAGCAGTTCTTC; cdr3_aa: CSARVQAGSRNEQFF
clone_size: .; j_call: TRBJ2-7; v_call: TRBV9; d_call: .; cdr3_nt: TGTGCCAGCAGCGTAGGGGACTTCGGATACTACGAGCAGTACTTC; cdr3_aa: CASSVGDFGYYEQYF
clone_size: few; j_call: TRBJ2-1; v_call: TRBV30; d_call: .; cdr3_nt: TGTGCCTTCGAACCGGAGGGGGTCAATGAGCAGTTCTTC; cdr3_aa: CAFEPEGVNEQFF
clone_size: few; j_call: TRBJ2-3; v_call: TRBV5-1; d_call: .; cdr3_nt: TGCGCCAGCAGGTCTGCGGGACAACGCACAGATACGCAGTATTTT; cdr3_aa: CASRSAGQRTDTQYF